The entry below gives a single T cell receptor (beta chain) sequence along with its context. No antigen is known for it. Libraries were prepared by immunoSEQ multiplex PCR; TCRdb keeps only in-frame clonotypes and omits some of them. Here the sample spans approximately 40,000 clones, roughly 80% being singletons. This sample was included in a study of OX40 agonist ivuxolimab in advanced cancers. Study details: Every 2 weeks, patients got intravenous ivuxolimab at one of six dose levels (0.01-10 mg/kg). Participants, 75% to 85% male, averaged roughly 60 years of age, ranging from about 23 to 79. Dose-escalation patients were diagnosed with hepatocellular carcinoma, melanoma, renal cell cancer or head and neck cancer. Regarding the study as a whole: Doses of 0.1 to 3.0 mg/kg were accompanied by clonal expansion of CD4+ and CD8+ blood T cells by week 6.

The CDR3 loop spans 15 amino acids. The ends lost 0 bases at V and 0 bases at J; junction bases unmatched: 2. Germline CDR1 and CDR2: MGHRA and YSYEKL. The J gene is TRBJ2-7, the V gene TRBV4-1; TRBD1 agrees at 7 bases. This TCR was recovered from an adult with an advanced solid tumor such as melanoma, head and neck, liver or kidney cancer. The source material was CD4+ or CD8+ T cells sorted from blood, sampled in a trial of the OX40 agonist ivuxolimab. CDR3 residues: CASSQEGGGSYEQYF. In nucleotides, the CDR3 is TGCGCCAGCAGCCAAGAAGGGGGCGGCTCCTACGAGCAGTACTTC.